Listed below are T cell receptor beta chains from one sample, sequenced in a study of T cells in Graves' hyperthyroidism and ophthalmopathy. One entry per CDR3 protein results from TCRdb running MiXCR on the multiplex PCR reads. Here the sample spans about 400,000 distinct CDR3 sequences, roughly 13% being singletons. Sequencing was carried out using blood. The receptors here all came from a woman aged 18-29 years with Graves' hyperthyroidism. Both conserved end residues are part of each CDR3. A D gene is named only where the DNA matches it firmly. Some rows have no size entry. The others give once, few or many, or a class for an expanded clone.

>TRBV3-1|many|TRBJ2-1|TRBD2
TGTGCCAGTCTTAGCGGGTTAAACAATGAGCAGTTCTTC
CASLSGLNNEQFF
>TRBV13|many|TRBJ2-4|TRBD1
TGTGCCAGCAGCGCGACAGGGACCAAAAACATTCAGTACTTC
CASSATGTKNIQYF
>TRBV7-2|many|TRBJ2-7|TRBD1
TGTGCCAGCAGCGTGACAGGGGGCATCGCCTACGAGCAGTACTTC
CASSVTGGIAYEQYF
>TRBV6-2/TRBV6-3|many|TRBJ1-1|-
TGTGCCAGCAGTTATCCGGCGTCGGCTTTCTTT
CASSYPASAFF
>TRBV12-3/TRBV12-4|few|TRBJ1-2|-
TGTGCCAGCAGTTTAAGGGGGGCTCGGGAGTCTAACTATGGCTACACCTTC
CASSLRGARESNYGYTF
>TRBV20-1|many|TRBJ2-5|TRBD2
TGCAGTGCTCGGACTAGCGGGAGCAGAGAGACCCAGTACTTC
CSARTSGSRETQYF
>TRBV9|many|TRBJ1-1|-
TGTGCCAGCAGCGTAGAGGCAGGCATGAACACTGAAGCTTTCTTT
CASSVEAGMNTEAFF
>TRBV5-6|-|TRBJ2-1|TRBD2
TGTGCCAGCATCGAATACACTAGCGGGCTCTACAATGAGCAGTTCTTC
CASIEYTSGLYNEQFF
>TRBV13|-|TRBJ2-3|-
TGTGCCAGCAGCTTAGGGCCCGGCCCTAACACAGATACGCAGTATTTT
CASSLGPGPNTDTQYF
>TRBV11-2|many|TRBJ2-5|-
TGTGCCAGCAGCTTAGCCGGGGGAAACGCCGAGACCCAGTACTTC
CASSLAGGNAETQYF
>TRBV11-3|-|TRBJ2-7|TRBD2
TGTGCCAGCAGCTTAGACGGGACTAGTAGGACGGTCGAGCAGTACTTC
CASSLDGTSRTVEQYF
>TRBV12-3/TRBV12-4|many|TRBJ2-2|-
TGTGCCAGCAGTTTCAGACCTAACACCGGGGAGCTGTTTTTT
CASSFRPNTGELFF
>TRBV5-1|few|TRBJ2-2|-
TGCGCCAGCAGCTTGGGTCTACAAACCGGGGAGCTGTTTTTT
CASSLGLQTGELFF
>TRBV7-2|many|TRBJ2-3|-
TGTGCCAGCAGCCCCATGGGGAGTCGGTCAGATACGCAGTATTTT
CASSPMGSRSDTQYF
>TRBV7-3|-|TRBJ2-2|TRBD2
TGTGCCCCCCCCCCAACCCTAGCGGGGATCGTGAACACCGGGGAGCTGTTTTTT
CAPPPTLAGIVNTGELFF
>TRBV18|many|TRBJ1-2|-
TGTGCCAGCTCACCGGACAGAGACTATGGCTACACCTTC
CASSPDRDYGYTF
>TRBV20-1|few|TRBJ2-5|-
TGCAGTGCTAGGGTGGAGGGGGAGACCCAGTACTTC
CSARVEGETQYF
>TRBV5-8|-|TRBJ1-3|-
TGTGCCAGCAGCAAAAAGGACAACTCTGGAAACACCATATATTTT
CASSKKDNSGNTIYF
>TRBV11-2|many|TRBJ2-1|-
TGTGCCAGCAGCCCAACGGAGGGGAACAATGAGCAGTTCTTC
CASSPTEGNNEQFF
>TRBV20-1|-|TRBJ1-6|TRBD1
TGCAGTGCGGCGGGGACAGTATATTCACCCCTCCACTTT
CSAAGTVYSPLHF
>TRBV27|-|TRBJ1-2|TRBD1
TGTGCCAGCAGTAAAGAGCACAGGGGATCTGGCTACACCTTC
CASSKEHRGSGYTF
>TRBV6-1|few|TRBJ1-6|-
TGTGCCAGCAGCGTCGGGTTCAATAATTCACCCCTCCACTTT
CASSVGFNNSPLHF
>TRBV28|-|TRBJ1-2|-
TGTGCCAGCCTTGGGGCCATCAACTATGGCTACACCTTC
CASLGAINYGYTF